This T cell receptor beta chain was retrieved from a study of blood T cell repertoires in COVID-19. In the study overall: Samples of COVID-19 (acute and convalescent) were obtained from the United States, Italy and Spain. T cells, B-cell-depleted T cells, or PBMCs supplied cDNA or gDNA.

Original handling: Estimated nucleated cell counts came from reference gene primer amplification. Assay: immunoSEQ multiplex PCR; the TCRdb copy retains only in-frame clones and omits some. From that table come the V and J calls and clone size; the DNA was used to work out D and trimming. The data show around 100,000 clones, roughly 87% seen once. There are 16 residues in the CDR3. Germline CDR1 is SGHVS and CDR2 is FNYEAQ. V was shortened by 0 bases and J by 2 bases, with 13 bases between the two germline ends. The V and J genes are TRBV7-6 and TRBJ1-1; D perhaps matches TRBD1 (6 bases). This receptor was identified in a human donor in a cohort sampled during active COVID-19. Sequencing was carried out using peripheral blood. This CDR3 is CASSLAPDSDNTEAFF. The CDR3 DNA reads as TGTGCCAGCAGCTTAGCTCCGGACAGCGATAACACTGAAGCTTTCTTT.